This T cell receptor (beta chain) was sequenced for a study of T cell responses to AZD1222 COVID-19 vaccine. Germline CDR1 and CDR2: SGHAT and FQNNGV. Trimming cost V 5 bases and J 11 bases, with 18 bases left between them. This CDR3 is 13 amino acids long. Assay used: immunoSEQ multiplex PCR; TCRdb lists only in-frame clones, some missing. The sample has 150,000 to 200,000 clones, 85% to 95% seen once; the top ten hold around 3.8%. General study points: Nearly half of spike-specific TCRs reportedly target variant regions that are unmutated in the B.1.351 and B.1.1.7 variants. Clonal diversity may have been underestimated in mostly white British donors. Among vaccine-associated CD4 TCRs, coverage spanned spike, with dominance at 160-218 and 743-854.

This clone is a singleton in its sample. Its antigen is still unknown. The TCR sequence derives from an adult in good health. The J gene is TRBJ1-1, the V gene TRBV11-2; no definite D call. Here the sequenced sample was peripheral blood, taken on day 0 of AZD1222 vaccination. The CDR3 region has the DNA TGTGCCAGCAGCCTGAGGTGGGAGGGTGAGGCTTTCTTT. It yields the protein CASSLRWEGEAFF. Together with reference TRBV11-2 and TRBJ1-1, the CDR3 gives the full variable domain: EAGVAQSPRYKIIEKRQSVAFWCNPISGHATLYWYQQILGQGPKLLIQFQNNGVVDDSQLPKDRFSAERLKGVDSTLKIQPAKLEDSAVYLCASSLRWEGEAFFGQGTRLTVV.